One and the same sample provided the 20 T cell receptor beta chains below, sequenced in a study of cytomegalovirus exposure and HLA in healthy donors (dated by TCRdb to 2015 to 2018). The library was built by means of the immunoSEQ multiplex PCR assay. The multiplex PCR relied on a mix of 60 forward primers for TCR Vbeta segments and 13 reverse primers for TCR Jbeta segments. In its TCRdb copy, this immuneACCESS table keeps in-frame sequences only and misses some clones. Where compared with another copy, unresolved V genes explain less than half of these, and the others have no known cause. The sample yields about 140,000 clones; 70% were counted once. The ten largest clones represent 1.6% of the sample. The sample comprised PBMCs. Source of these receptors: a woman aged 25 to 39 in good health and CMV-seronegative.

The genes are TRBV11-3 and TRBJ2-1; TRBD2 matches at 10 bases. V lost 4 bases to trimming and J lost 4 bases; unmatched junction nucleotides: 4. The CDR3 is 15 residues long. CDR1 and CDR2 from the germline V gene are SGHNT and YENEEA. The CDR3 nucleotides are TGTGCCAGCAGCTCGGATAGCGGGGGGTACAATGAGCAGTTCTTC. Encoded protein: CASSSDSGGYNEQFF.

CDR3 residues: CASSPDFYEQYF. In DNA, the CDR3 is TGTGCCAGCAGTCCGGACTTCTACGAGCAGTACTTC. The V call is TRBV2, the J call TRBJ2-7; D possibly corresponds to TRBD2 (5 bases). The CDR3 loop spans 12 amino acids. V lost 5 bases and J 3 bases, leaving 8 bases between the germline ends. Per germline, CDR1 SNHLY and CDR2 FYNNEI.

The gene calls are TRBV10-3 and TRBJ1-1; D uncertain. Trimming took off 4 bases at V and 7 bases at J, with 10 bases between the two ends. CDR3 length: 12 amino acids. Germline CDR1 ENHRY, CDR2 SYGVKD. The CDR3 reads CAISAKGGEAFF. As DNA, the CDR3 is TGTGCCATCAGTGCGAAGGGAGGTGAAGCTTTCTTT.

CDR3 sequence reads: CASSLKGPGQGQPQHF. CDR3 bases: TGTGCCAGCAGCTTAAAGGGGCCGGGACAAGGTCAGCCCCAGCATTTT. This rearrangement joins TRBV7-8 to TRBJ1-5, with D maybe TRBD1 (6 bases). The CDR3 is made up of 16 amino acids. V lost 2 bases to trimming and J lost 6 bases, with 17 bases between them. Germline values: CDR1 SGHVS, CDR2 FQNEAQ.

This clone has a handful of counts. The chain links TRBV29-1 to TRBJ2-3; TRBD2 matches 7 bases. The CDR3 is 14 amino acids. CDR1 and CDR2 from the germline V gene are SQVTM and ANQGSEA. V lost 4 bases and J lost 4; bases outside the gene matches: 8. CDR3 DNA: TGCAGCGTTGTTCAGCGGGGCCACGCAGATACGCAGTATTTT. It specifies CSVVQRGHADTQYF.

The chain recombines TRBV21-1 with TRBJ1-3; no check of the table's D call, TRBD1, against the DNA was made. TRBV21-1 is described as a pseudogene. The CDR3 totals 14 residues. Here the CDR3 reads CASSMTDSGNTIYF. The CDR3 DNA sequence: TGTGCCAGCAGTATGACAGACTCTGGAAACACCATATATTTT.

The DNA of the CDR3 is TGTGCCAGCAGCTCTCATGCGGGAGGGCCGGGCGGGGAGCTGTTTTTT. As protein: CASSSHAGGPGGELFF. The rearrangement joins TRBV7-9 to TRBJ2-2; 9 nucleotides match TRBD2. Germline V gene data show CDR1 as SEHNR and CDR2 as FQNEAQ (reference sequence). This CDR3 has 16 amino acids. The V gene end was trimmed by 4 bases and the J gene end by 7 bases; junction bases not matched to a gene: 10.

The gene calls are TRBV7-9 and TRBJ2-5, with D unclear. V was cut by 4 bases and J by 4 bases, with 7 bases left in between. The V gene's germline CDR1 is SEHNR and CDR2 FQNEAQ (reference sequence). The CDR3 consists of 12 residues. CDR3 sequence reads: CASSWARETQYF. DNA of the CDR3: TGTGCCAGCAGCTGGGCTCGAGAGACCCAGTACTTC.

There are many counts of this clone. The chain employs TRBV11-2 and TRBJ2-7; no reliable D call. Per the germline V gene, CDR1 is SGHAT and CDR2 is FQNNGV. V was trimmed by 1 base and J by 2 bases, leaving 9 bases between them. This CDR3 has 14 amino acids. CDR3 sequence: CASSLVPYPYEQYF. CDR3 bases: TGTGCCAGCAGCTTAGTCCCCTATCCCTACGAGCAGTACTTC.

J is TRBJ1-1 and V is TRBV10-1; D ambiguous. Per germline, CDR1 WNHNN and CDR2 SYGVQD (reference sequence). V gave up 5 bases and J gave up 1 base, with 8 bases separating them. The CDR3 loop spans 13 amino acids. The CDR3 nucleotides read TGCGCCAGCAGTCCCGGTGGGAACACTGAAGCTTTCTTT. Translated, it gives CASSPGGNTEAFF.

The genes are TRBV6-5 and TRBJ2-3; 11 positions agree with TRBD1. After removal of 0 bases from V and 7 bases from J, the junction contained 6 bases not matched to a gene. From germline, CDR1 is MNHEY and CDR2 SVGAGI. CDR3 length: 16 amino acids. This CDR3 is CASSYSAGQGVNTQYF. In DNA, the CDR3 is TGTGCCAGCAGTTACTCGGCGGGACAGGGGGTAAATACGCAGTATTTT.

The gene calls are TRBV19 and TRBJ2-1; TRBD1 matches 8 bases. V lost 4 bases to trimming and J lost 8 bases; unmatched junction nucleotides: 10. The length of the CDR3 is 15 residues. CDR1 LNHDA and CDR2 SQIVND come from the germline V gene (reference sequence). This CDR3 is CASSTSSQGAYEQFF. DNA for the CDR3: TGTGCCAGTAGTACCTCCAGCCAGGGGGCCTATGAGCAGTTCTTC.

This clone was counted a single time. This chain uses TRBV6-5 with TRBJ2-3, with D tentatively TRBD2 (5 bases). CDR3 length: 14 residues. V lost 7 bases and J lost 6, with 17 bases in between. Germline CDR1 MNHEY, CDR2 SVGAGI. The CDR3 loop reads CASNGLQDSDTQYF. CDR3 DNA sequence: TGTGCCAGCAACGGGCTCCAGGACTCCGATACGCAGTATTTT.

The rearrangement uses TRBV5-4 and TRBJ2-1, with D tentatively TRBD2 (7 bases). This CDR3 comprises 16 residues. With 0 bases removed from V and 2 bases from J, the gap between germline ends came to 12 bases. CDR1 and CDR2 (germline): SGHNT, YYREEE (reference sequence). This CDR3 reads CASSLDSGGAYNEQFF. The CDR3 nucleotides are TGTGCCAGCAGCTTGGATTCGGGGGGCGCCTACAATGAGCAGTTCTTC.

This clone showed up just once. The CDR3 protein is CASSRGRTGLETQYF. DNA of the CDR3: TGTGCCAGCAGCCGGGGCCGGACAGGGCTAGAGACCCAGTACTTC. The gene calls are TRBV7-8 and TRBJ2-5; 8 nucleotides match TRBD1. The CDR3 sequence is 15 residues long. Germline trimming cut 5 bases from V and 4 bases from J; bases unmatched to any gene: 9. Germline V gene data show CDR1 as SGHVS and CDR2 as FQNEAQ.

V and J are TRBV7-9 and TRBJ2-5; D not certain. This CDR3 comprises 14 residues. In germline, CDR1 is SEHNR, CDR2 FQNEAQ (reference sequence). V dropped 5 bases and J dropped 2 bases, with 12 bases sitting between them. The CDR3 DNA reads as TGTGCCAGCAGCACCTACTATGAACAAGAGACCCAGTACTTC. Translating it yields CASSTYYEQETQYF.

This clone was picked up a small number of times. This chain connects TRBV28 to TRBJ1-3; a possible D gene is TRBD1 (5 bases). CDR1 is MDHEN and CDR2 is SYDVKM in the germline V gene. V lost 4 bases and J 2 bases, leaving 9 bases between the germline ends. This CDR3 contains 14 residues. The CDR3 loop reads CASSSGFTGNTIYF. The CDR3 DNA is TGTGCCAGCAGTTCAGGGTTTACTGGAAACACCATATATTTT.

The J gene is TRBJ2-7, the V gene TRBV27; 13 nucleotides match TRBD2. After removal of 2 bases from V and 7 bases from J, the junction contained 5 bases not matched to a gene. This CDR3 comprises 15 residues. Germline CDR1 reads MNHEY; CDR2 reads SMNVEV (reference sequence). This chain's CDR3 is CASSLTSGGAQEQYV. The CDR3 DNA reads TGTGCCAGCAGTTTAACTAGCGGGGGGGCACAGGAGCAGTACGTC.

The V and J genes are TRBV10-3 and TRBJ2-5; tentative D call: TRBD2 (5 bases). TRBJ2-7 matches the DNA end more closely, so the J call is doubtful. This CDR3 contains 15 residues. Germline CDR1 reads ENHRY; CDR2 reads SYGVKD. The CDR3 region has the DNA TGTGCCATCAGTGGCCTCGGACTGGGGATCCACGAGCAGTACTTC. As protein: CAISGLGLGIHEQYF.

The chain carries TRBV19 and TRBJ2-1; no clear D. This CDR3 spans 13 amino acids. Germline-derived CDR1 and CDR2 are LNHDA and SQIVND (reference sequence). V lost 4 bases to trimming and J lost 2 bases, with 6 bases between them. The chain's CDR3 is CASSTPAYNEQFF. The CDR3 DNA is TGTGCCAGTAGTACCCCCGCCTACAATGAGCAGTTCTTC.